The rows below give T cell receptor beta chains drawn from one sample of a study of molecular identifiers for immune sequencing clone quantification. MiXCR, run by TCRdb on the PCR reads, gives a single entry per CDR3 protein. The data contain a few hundred thousand distinct CDR3 sequences, roughly a quarter of them singletons. The material sequenced was naive CD8+ T cells from blood, with Jurkat cell RNA spiked in. These TCRs come from a human donor in good health. Some libraries in this study had Jurkat cell RNA spiked in. The CDR3 runs from the conserved cysteine through the conserved F or W. D genes are given only for firm matches. Expanded clones are given a class, and other clones once, few, many or no size at all.

D gene | J gene | V gene | CDR3 length | clone size | CDR3 DNA | CDR3 protein
. | TRBJ2-3 | TRBV23-1 | 15 | few | TGCGCCAGCAGTCAGTCGGAAACGAGGGCAGATACGCAGTATTTT | CASSQSETRADTQYF
. | TRBJ2-7 | TRBV4-1 | 14 | many | TGCGCCAGCAGCCAAATCCCGGCAGACTACGAGCAGTACTTC | CASSQIPADYEQYF
. | TRBJ2-7 | TRBV20-1 | 12 | . | TGCAGTGCTAGTAGAGGGGACTACGAGCAGTACTTC | CSASRGDYEQYF
. | TRBJ2-1 | TRBV29-1 | 11 | many | TGCAGCGTTGAAGTGTCCGGGGGAAGAATCTTC | CSVEVSGGRIF
TRBD2 | TRBJ2-5 | TRBV6-5 | 14 | many | TGTGCCAGCAGTTACGATGGGACTAGCCGGACCCAGTACTTC | CASSYDGTSRTQYF
. | TRBJ1-1 | TRBV6-5 | 17 | . | TGTGCCAGCAGTCGCAGACGGGAGCCCGATATGAACACTGAAGCTTTCTTT | CASSRRREPDMNTEAFF
TRBD1 | TRBJ2-5 | TRBV28 | 13 | many | TGTGCCCACGGACAGGGGATGCAAGAGACCCAGTACTTC | CAHGQGMQETQYF
. | TRBJ2-1 | TRBV24-1 | 12 | many | TGTGCCACCGGACCACCGAGGGGTGAGCAGTTCTTC | CATGPPRGEQFF
. | TRBJ1-1 | TRBV15 | 14 | . | TGTGCCACCAGCAGGGATACAGGGTACACTGAAGCTTTCTTT | CATSRDTGYTEAFF
TRBD2 | TRBJ2-7 | TRBV27 | 18 | . | TGTGCCAGCAGTTTATCGGGACTAGCGGAACTAATACCCTACGAGCAGTACTTC | CASSLSGLAELIPYEQYF
TRBD1 | TRBJ1-6 | TRBV10-2 | 17 | few | TGCGCCAGCAGTGACGGGACAGGGGGCTTGTATAATTCACCCCTCCACTTT | CASSDGTGGLYNSPLHF
TRBD2 | TRBJ2-7 | TRBV7-9 | 13 | few | TGTGCCAGCAGCTCGGGACTAACCTACGAGCAGCACTTC | CASSSGLTYEQHF
. | TRBJ2-7 | TRBV27 | 15 | . | TGTGCCAGCAGTTTAAACATGGGTTTGGCCTACGAGCAGTACTTC | CASSLNMGLAYEQYF